Following are 5 T cell receptor beta chains from one sample sequenced in a study of blood T cell repertoires in COVID-19. Generated by immunoSEQ multiplex PCR, the TCRdb table keeps only in-frame clones and is missing some. In the table there are 180,000 or so clones, roughly 79% of which are singletons. The specimen sequenced was peripheral blood. These receptors all stem from a middle-aged woman with COVID-19, enrolled during active disease.

This clone was seen more than once but under ten times. The CDR3 DNA is TGTGCCAGCAGCTACCCTACGTGCGAGCAGTACGTC. It is translated as CASSYPTCEQYV. The chain has TRBV7-3 and TRBJ2-7; D call uncertain. This CDR3 is built from 12 residues. Per the germline V gene, CDR1 is SGHTA and CDR2 is FQGTGA. V was pared by 4 bases and J by 6 bases, with 10 bases between.

In this sample, this clone turned up once. V gene TRBV3-1 (or the pseudogene TRBV3-2) combines with J gene TRBJ1-2; D might be TRBD1 (5 bases). CDR1 and CDR2 from the germline V gene are LGHDT and YNNKEL (reference sequence). This CDR3 contains 16 residues. Trimming took 0 bases from V and 6 from J, leaving 17 bases between them. CDR3 residues: CASSQDWQGTSHGYTF. The CDR3 bases are TGTGCCAGCAGCCAAGATTGGCAGGGAACGTCTCATGGCTACACCTTC.

This sequence joins TRBV9 and TRBJ2-1, with a tentative D call TRBD2 (5 bases). The CDR3 totals 14 residues. Germline CDR1 and CDR2: SGDLS and YYNGEE. Trimming left V 0 bases short and J 6 bases short, with 10 bases between. This CDR3 is CASSVGRTANEQFF. DNA for the CDR3: TGTGCCAGCAGCGTAGGTAGGACTGCCAATGAGCAGTTCTTC.

Here the CDR3 reads CSARESGGYTF. CDR3 DNA sequence: TGCAGTGCTAGAGAGTCGGGAGGCTACACCTTC. This chain joins TRBV20-1 and TRBJ1-2; D not certain. Trimming stripped 0 bases from V and 8 bases from J, with 7 bases between. This CDR3 has 11 residues. In germline, CDR1 is DFQATT, CDR2 SNEGSKA (reference sequence).

This clone was detected once. The V and J genes are TRBV28 and TRBJ2-7; no definite D call. Germline CDR1 is MDHEN and CDR2 is SYDVKM. This CDR3 comprises 14 residues. V was clipped by 5 bases and J by 0 bases, with 11 bases between them. CDR3 DNA: TGTGCCAGCAGTCCGCAACTAAGCTCCTACGAGCAGTACTTC. As protein: CASSPQLSSYEQYF.